The clone carrying this T cell receptor (beta chain) was observed a few times. Its antigen is currently unknown. This sample is part of a study of somatic mutations in cytotoxic T cells in rheumatoid arthritis. Study-level background: Collection of patient blood (approximately 29 ml EDTA) took place right after diagnosis, before any treatment.

Method: immunoSEQ multiplex PCR; TCRdb's copy keeps in-frame clones and lacks some. The table lists 15,000 to 20,000 clones, about 80% of them singletons. Whole-study findings and limits: For patients with rheumatoid arthritis, CD8+ clonality went up with age, while healthy controls showed no such change.

The V gene end was trimmed by 5 bases and the J gene end by 8 bases; junction bases not matched to a gene: 6. The CDR3 sequence is 15 residues long. In germline, CDR1 is SEHNR, CDR2 FQNEAQ (reference sequence). Positive magnetic bead selection separated CD4+ and CD8+ cells, and flow cytometry confirmed purity. Sequenced sample: CD8+ T cells sorted from blood. The source of this sequence is an adult with rheumatoid arthritis. V usage is TRBV7-9 and J usage is TRBJ1-6, with TRBD1 matching over 10 bases. CDR3 bases: TGTGCCAGCAGCGAACGGGGACAGGGGTATTCACCCCTCCACTTT. This gives the protein CASSERGQGYSPLHF.